This TCR beta chain stems from a study of vaccination and CD4 T cells after COVID-19. Study overall: The post-vaccine samples came a median approximately 73 days after dose two (range 14 to 241). Control cultures, each given a CEFX pool, an HIV-1 Nef pool, or no peptide, were included.

This clonotype was observed a handful of times. Its matching antigen is unknown. Trimming stripped 4 bases from V and 12 bases from J, with 22 bases between. The CDR3 totals 14 residues. CDR1 is LNHNV and CDR2 is YYDKDF in the germline V gene (reference sequence). Sequencing of cultured CD4+ T cell DNA used the Oncomine TCR Beta short-read assay. TCRdb analysed the PCR reads with MiXCR anew, one entry per CDR3 protein. The table includes over 3,000 distinct CDR3 sequences, 20% to 25% detected once. Treatment here: roughly 10-day PBMC culture with coronavirus spike peptide pools or control peptides (ViraFEST assay). ViraFEST enlarged antigen-specific T cell populations with peptide pools and afterwards sequenced TCRs. Half of the medium was exchanged for fresh IL-2 medium, first on day 3 and then on day 7.

The sample here was CD4+ T cells from blood, cultured in vitro, taken after SARS-CoV-2 vaccination. The genes are TRBV15 and TRBJ2-7; TRBD2 might be the D (5 bases). The receptor's source is a human donor who had recovered from COVID-19. DNA of the CDR3: TGTGCCACCAGCACAAAACCAGGACTTATAGTGTTGTACTTC. It encodes CATSTKPGLIVLYF.